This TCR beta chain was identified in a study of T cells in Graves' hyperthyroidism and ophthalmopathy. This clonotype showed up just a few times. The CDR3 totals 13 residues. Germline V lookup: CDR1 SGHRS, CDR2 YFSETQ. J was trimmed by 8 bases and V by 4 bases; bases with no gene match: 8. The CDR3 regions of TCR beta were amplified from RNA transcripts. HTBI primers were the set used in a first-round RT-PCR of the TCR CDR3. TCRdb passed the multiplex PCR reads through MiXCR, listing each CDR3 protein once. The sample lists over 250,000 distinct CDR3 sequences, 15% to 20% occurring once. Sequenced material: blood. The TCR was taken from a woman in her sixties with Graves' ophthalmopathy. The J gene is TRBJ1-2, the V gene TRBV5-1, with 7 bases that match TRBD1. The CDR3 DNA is TGCGCCAGCAGCCAGGGACAGACAAGGGGCTACACCTTC. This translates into CASSQGQTRGYTF. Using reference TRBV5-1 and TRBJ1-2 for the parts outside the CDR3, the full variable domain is KAGVTQTPRYLIKTRGQQVTLSCSPISGHRSVSWYQQTPGQGLQFLFEYFSETQRNKGNFPGRFSGRQFSNSRSEMNVSTLELGDSALYLCASSQGQTRGYTFGSGTRLTVV.